This note documents a single T cell receptor beta chain sequence. The CDR3 totals 15 residues. CDR1 MDHEN and CDR2 SYDVKM come from the germline V gene. V lost 5 bases, J lost 3 bases, and 14 bases lay in between. The data originate from a study of T cell repertoires in cytomegalovirus infection. MiXCR was run by TCRdb on the reads, yielding one entry per CDR3 protein. Of about 740,000 distinct CDR3 sequences detected, 35% appear once; the ten largest clones hold roughly 2.9%. This sequence was found in a human donor in good health (CMV status not recorded). Some clones in this sample may be carry-over from other donors' samples. Sequenced input: PBMCs. This chain connects TRBV28 to TRBJ1-5; TRBD1 might be the D (5 bases). The DNA for the CDR3 is TGTGCCAGCAGTGTTAGACAGCTTACCAATCAGCCCCAGCATTTT. Translating it yields CASSVRQLTNQPQHF.